These T cell receptor beta chains were read from a single sample in a study of blood T cell repertoires in COVID-19. Profiling relied on immunoSEQ multiplex PCR, and the TCRdb table lists in-frame clones only, not all of them. The profile covers fewer than 200,000 clones, with around 77% appearing a single time and 6.5% to 7% taken by the ten largest. The sequenced sample was peripheral blood. These TCRs come from a man in his sixties or seventies with active or convalescent COVID-19. The CDR3 runs from the conserved cysteine through the conserved F or W. Fields, in order: J gene, V gene, clone size, D gene, CDR3 protein, CDR3 DNA. A D gene is named only where the DNA matches it firmly. For some rows the clone size is stated as once, few or many, or as a class when expanded; others skip it.

J: TRBJ2-5; V: TRBV5-8; size: -; D: TRBD1; CDR3: CASSWGQGGQETQYF; DNA: TGTGCCAGCAGTTGGGGACAGGGAGGACAAGAGACCCAGTACTTC
J: TRBJ1-2; V: TRBV6-4; size: -; D: -; CDR3: CASSGQGEASYGYTF; DNA: TGTGCCAGCAGTGGGCAGGGCGAGGCTTCGTATGGCTACACCTTC
J: TRBJ2-1; V: TRBV5-1; size: -; D: TRBD2; CDR3: CASSLSGGRLEVHEQFF; DNA: TGCGCCAGCAGCCTAAGCGGGGGCAGGCTGGAGGTCCATGAGCAGTTCTTC
J: TRBJ2-2; V: TRBV5-1; size: -; D: -; CDR3: CASSLALAGTGELFF; DNA: TGCGCCAGCAGCTTGGCCCTAGCAGGTACCGGGGAGCTGTTTTTT
J: TRBJ1-2; V: TRBV5-4; size: -; D: -; CDR3: CASSPDSENGYTF; DNA: TGTGCCAGCAGCCCCGACTCGGAGAATGGCTACACCTTC
J: TRBJ1-6; V: TRBV7-2; size: -; D: -; CDR3: CASSFQGYESSPLHF; DNA: TGTGCCAGCAGCTTTCAGGGGTATGAAAGCTCACCCCTCCACTTT
J: TRBJ1-1; V: TRBV18; size: once; D: TRBD1; CDR3: CASSPPGQGRIEAFF; DNA: TGTGCCAGCTCACCCCCGGGACAGGGGAGGATTGAAGCTTTCTTT
J: TRBJ1-1; V: TRBV28; size: -; D: TRBD1; CDR3: CASNHPQGAEAFF; DNA: TGTGCCAGCAACCACCCTCAGGGGGCTGAAGCTTTCTTT
J: TRBJ1-5; V: TRBV5-8; size: -; D: -; CDR3: CASSFGRDQPQHF; DNA: TGTGCCAGCAGCTTCGGGAGGGATCAGCCCCAGCATTTT
J: TRBJ2-7; V: TRBV19; size: -; D: TRBD1; CDR3: CASSKAGGSGEQYF; DNA: TGTGCCAGTAGTAAGGCAGGGGGCTCGGGGGAGCAGTACTTC
J: TRBJ2-7; V: TRBV29-1; size: -; D: -; CDR3: CSVPRRDQPEDEQYF; DNA: TGCAGCGTGCCCCGGAGGGATCAACCTGAGGACGAGCAGTACTTC
J: TRBJ1-1; V: TRBV14; size: -; D: -; CDR3: CASSQGARLEAFF; DNA: TGTGCCAGCAGCCAAGGGGCCAGGCTGGAAGCTTTCTTT
J: TRBJ1-4; V: TRBV28; size: -; D: TRBD1; CDR3: CASSLSAGGNEKLFF; DNA: TGTGCCAGCAGTTTATCGGCAGGGGGGAATGAAAAACTGTTTTTT
J: TRBJ2-7; V: TRBV5-6; size: few; D: TRBD1; CDR3: CASSPIPGQGKNEQYF; DNA: TGTGCCAGCAGCCCAATTCCGGGACAGGGAAAAAACGAGCAGTACTTC
J: TRBJ1-1; V: TRBV7-9; size: -; D: TRBD1; CDR3: CASSPKTGRNTEAFF; DNA: TGTGCCAGCAGCCCCAAGACAGGGCGGAACACTGAAGCTTTCTTT
J: TRBJ1-5; V: TRBV12-3/TRBV12-4; size: -; D: TRBD1; CDR3: CASRARGNQPQHF; DNA: TGTGCCAGCAGGGCCAGGGGGAATCAGCCCCAGCATTTT
J: TRBJ1-2; V: TRBV2; size: -; D: -; CDR3: CASSIQPNYGYTF; DNA: TGTGCCAGCAGTATACAACCTAACTATGGCTACACCTTC
J: TRBJ1-4; V: TRBV10-3; size: -; D: TRBD1; CDR3: CATQGSDEKLFF; DNA: TGTGCTACACAGGGGTCCGATGAAAAACTGTTTTTT
J: TRBJ1-1; V: TRBV4-1; size: -; D: -; CDR3: CASSQGVVFAGEAFF; DNA: TGCGCCAGCAGCCAAGGGGTTGTTTTTGCGGGTGAAGCTTTCTTT
J: TRBJ2-5; V: TRBV11-2; size: -; D: TRBD2; CDR3: CASSLGTSGSAETQYF; DNA: TGTGCCAGCAGCTTGGGGACTAGCGGGAGTGCGGAGACCCAGTACTTC
J: TRBJ2-5; V: TRBV5-1; size: -; D: -; CDR3: CASSLKQKETQYF; DNA: TGCGCCAGCAGCTTGAAACAGAAAGAGACCCAGTACTTC
J: TRBJ1-1; V: TRBV27; size: -; D: -; CDR3: CASSLYRNTEAFF; DNA: TGTGCCAGCAGTTTATACAGGAACACTGAAGCTTTCTTT
J: TRBJ1-2; V: TRBV6-5; size: -; D: TRBD1; CDR3: CASSLEGQGDGYTF; DNA: TGTGCCAGCAGTCTAGAGGGACAGGGAGATGGCTACACCTTC
J: TRBJ1-2; V: TRBV6-6; size: once; D: -; CDR3: CASSPEDSYGYTF; DNA: TGTGCCAGCAGTCCCGAGGACAGTTATGGCTACACCTTC
J: TRBJ1-2; V: TRBV6-5; size: -; D: -; CDR3: CASARKETAGYTF; DNA: TGTGCCAGCGCGAGAAAAGAGACAGCCGGCTACACCTTC
J: TRBJ2-7; V: TRBV14; size: -; D: -; CDR3: CASSQGYRPRYEQYF; DNA: TGTGCCAGCAGCCAAGGCTACAGACCCCGCTACGAGCAGTACTTC
J: TRBJ2-3; V: TRBV27; size: few; D: -; CDR3: CASRERAGRGYTDTQYF; DNA: TGTGCCAGCAGGGAGAGGGCCGGGAGAGGGTACACAGATACGCAGTATTTT
J: TRBJ2-7; V: TRBV10-1; size: once; D: -; CDR3: CASSETGRDEQYF; DNA: TGCGCCAGCAGTGAGACAGGACGGGACGAGCAGTACTTC
J: TRBJ2-5; V: TRBV28; size: -; D: TRBD1; CDR3: CASSLLVTGGLETQYF; DNA: TGTGCCAGCAGCCTACTCGTAACAGGGGGTCTCGAGACCCAGTACTTC
J: TRBJ1-2; V: TRBV4-2; size: -; D: -; CDR3: CASSSYRPDYGYTF; DNA: TGTGCCAGCTCCTCATACCGCCCGGACTATGGCTACACCTTC
J: TRBJ2-2; V: TRBV3-1/TRBV3-2; size: -; D: TRBD2; CDR3: CASSRRLAGNTGELFF; DNA: TGTGCCAGCAGCCGCCGTCTAGCGGGAAACACCGGGGAGCTGTTTTTT
J: TRBJ1-2; V: TRBV30; size: -; D: TRBD1; CDR3: CAWRQGDYGYTF; DNA: TGTGCCTGGAGACAGGGGGACTATGGCTACACCTTC
J: TRBJ1-1; V: TRBV2; size: -; D: TRBD1; CDR3: CASRQGAEETEAFF; DNA: TGTGCCAGCCGTCAGGGGGCTGAGGAGACTGAAGCTTTCTTT
J: TRBJ2-3; V: TRBV7-9; size: -; D: TRBD2; CDR3: CASSFSHSGGTADTQYF; DNA: TGTGCCAGCAGCTTCTCCCATAGCGGGGGGACGGCAGATACGCAGTATTTT
J: TRBJ1-6; V: TRBV28; size: -; D: -; CDR3: CASSFSGSPLHF; DNA: TGTGCCAGCAGTTTTTCAGGTTCACCCCTCCACTTT
J: TRBJ1-5; V: TRBV7-2; size: -; D: -; CDR3: CASSLDRNQPQHF; DNA: TGTGCCAGCAGCTTAGACAGGAATCAGCCCCAGCATTTT
J: TRBJ2-5; V: TRBV5-1; size: -; D: TRBD2; CDR3: CASSVRTSGILETQYF; DNA: TGCGCCAGCAGCGTAAGGACTAGCGGGATTCTAGAGACCCAGTACTTC
J: TRBJ2-5; V: TRBV5-1; size: few; D: TRBD2; CDR3: CASSSGTSGSPRGETQYF; DNA: TGCGCCAGCAGCTCCGGGACTAGCGGGAGCCCCAGGGGGGAGACCCAGTACTTC
J: TRBJ2-7; V: TRBV25-1; size: -; D: -; CDR3: CASTDSYYEQYF; DNA: TGTGCCAGCACGGACAGTTACTACGAGCAGTACTTC
J: TRBJ2-5; V: TRBV3-1/TRBV3-2; size: -; D: TRBD2; CDR3: CASSRGRTRVAGGETQYF; DNA: TGTGCCAGCAGCCGAGGGAGGACCAGAGTAGCGGGGGGGGAGACCCAGTACTTC
J: TRBJ1-2; V: TRBV13; size: -; D: -; CDR3: CASSFGRLYGYTF; DNA: TGTGCCAGCAGCTTTGGCAGACTTTATGGCTACACCTTC